This TCR beta chain was captured by sequencing in a study of OX40 agonist ivuxolimab in advanced cancers. This CDR3 has 16 amino acids. Germline values: CDR1 SQVTM, CDR2 ANQGSEA. With V trimmed by 6 bases and J by 7 bases, 17 bases remained unmatched. Using immunoSEQ multiplex PCR, the repertoire was profiled, and TCRdb retains in-frame clones only, with some absent. The sample gives 90,000 to 100,000 clones, roughly 90% of which show up once; 2.6% is in the top ten. Autoimmune disease history or systemic immunosuppression meant exclusion. Whole-study results and caveats: In general, CD8+ T cells held more expanded clones than CD4+ did, on average.

As to this clone: Its antigen is unidentified.

The clonotype originates from an adult with an advanced solid tumor such as melanoma, head and neck, liver or kidney cancer. The chain is built from TRBV29-1 and TRBJ2-1; 8 nucleotides line up with TRBD2. Sample: CD4+ or CD8+ T cells sorted from blood, taken in a trial of the OX40 agonist ivuxolimab. The CDR3 sequence: CSVPRVAGYRGNEQFF. CDR3 coding DNA: TGCAGCGTCCCCAGGGTAGCGGGATATAGAGGAAATGAGCAGTTCTTC.